This is a list of T cell receptor beta chains from one sample in a study of cytomegalovirus exposure and HLA in healthy donors. Produced via immunoSEQ multiplex PCR; TCRdb's table is partial and in-frame only. The data show roughly 77,000 clones, roughly a tenth seen once. Sequencing was done on a sample of PBMCs. These receptors were collected from a man aged 55 to 70 in good health and CMV-seropositive. Each CDR3 is given with its conserved first and last residue. A D gene is named only where the DNA matches it firmly. Only part of the rows carry a size: once, few, many, or a class if the clone is expanded.

V gene	D gene	clone size	J gene	CDR3 protein	CDR3 DNA
TRBV20-1	.	few	TRBJ1-1	CSVWTIEAFF	TGCAGTGTCTGGACAATTGAAGCTTTCTTT
TRBV7-9	.	.	TRBJ2-5	CASSLAVGEMETQYF	TGTGCCAGCAGCTTAGCGGTGGGAGAGATGGAGACCCAGTACTTC
TRBV18	.	.	TRBJ2-3	CASSRGSSGAGTDTQYF	TGTGCCAGCTCACGGGGTAGTAGCGGAGCGGGCACAGATACGCAGTATTTT
TRBV9	.	.	TRBJ1-2	CASSGTGPYGYTF	TGTGCCAGCAGCGGAACAGGGCCCTATGGCTACACCTTC
TRBV2	.	.	TRBJ2-1	CASSEVVRGDYNEQFF	TGTGCCAGCAGTGAAGTTGTCAGGGGGGACTACAATGAGCAGTTCTTC
TRBV20-1	.	.	TRBJ1-1	CSARKELEAFF	TGCAGTGCAAGGAAGGAGCTTGAAGCTTTCTTT
TRBV9	TRBD2	.	TRBJ2-2	CASRGDGELFF	TGTGCCAGCCGGGGGGACGGGGAGCTGTTTTTT
TRBV14	TRBD1	few	TRBJ2-3	CASSLGQGTDTQYF	TGTGCCAGCAGCCTGGGACAGGGAACGGATACGCAGTATTTT
TRBV5-4	.	.	TRBJ2-2	CASSPGGQSTGELFF	TGTGCCAGCAGCCCCGGGGGGCAGTCCACCGGGGAGCTGTTTTTT
TRBV30	TRBD1	.	TRBJ2-3	CAWNDRGNTQYF	TGTGCCTGGAATGACAGGGGAAATACGCAGTATTTT